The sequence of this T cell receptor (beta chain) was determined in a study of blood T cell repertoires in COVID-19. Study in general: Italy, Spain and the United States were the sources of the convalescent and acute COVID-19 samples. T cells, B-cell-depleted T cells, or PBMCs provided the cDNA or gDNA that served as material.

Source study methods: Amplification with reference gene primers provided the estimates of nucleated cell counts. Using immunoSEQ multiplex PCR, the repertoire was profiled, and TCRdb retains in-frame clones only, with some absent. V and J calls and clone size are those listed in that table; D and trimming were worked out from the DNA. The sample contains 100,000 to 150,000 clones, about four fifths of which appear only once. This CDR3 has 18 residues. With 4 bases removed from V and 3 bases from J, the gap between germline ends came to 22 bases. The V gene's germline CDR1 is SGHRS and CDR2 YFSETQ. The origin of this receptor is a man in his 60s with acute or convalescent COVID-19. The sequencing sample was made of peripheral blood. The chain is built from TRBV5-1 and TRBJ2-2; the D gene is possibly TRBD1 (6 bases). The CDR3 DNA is TGCGCCAGCAGCAAAACCACAACTACAGGGACGTACACCGGGGAGCTGTTTTTT. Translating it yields CASSKTTTTGTYTGELFF.